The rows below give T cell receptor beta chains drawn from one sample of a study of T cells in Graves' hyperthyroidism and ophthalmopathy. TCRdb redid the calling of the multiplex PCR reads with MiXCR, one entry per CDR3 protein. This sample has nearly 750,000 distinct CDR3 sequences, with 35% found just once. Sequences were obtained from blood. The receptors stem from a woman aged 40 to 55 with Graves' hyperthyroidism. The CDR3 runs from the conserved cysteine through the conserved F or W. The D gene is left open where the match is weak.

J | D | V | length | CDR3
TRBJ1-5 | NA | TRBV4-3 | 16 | CASSQDRGTSNQPQHF
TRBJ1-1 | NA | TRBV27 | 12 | CASREYQGEAFF
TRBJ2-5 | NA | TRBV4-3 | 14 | CASSLAWSDETQYF
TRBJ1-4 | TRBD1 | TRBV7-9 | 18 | CASSSSGQGLSGDEKLFF
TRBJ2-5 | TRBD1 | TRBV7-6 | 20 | CASSLGAYLTGGDLEETQYF
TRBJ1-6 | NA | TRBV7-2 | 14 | CASSLTGFNSPLHF
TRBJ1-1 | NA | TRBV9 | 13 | CASSVRRNTEAFF
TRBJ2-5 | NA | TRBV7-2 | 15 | CASSSRWGSGETQYF
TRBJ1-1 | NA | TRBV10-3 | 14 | CAISVSDRNTEAFF
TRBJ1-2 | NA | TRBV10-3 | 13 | CATGTRGYGGYTF
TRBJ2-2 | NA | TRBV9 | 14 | CASSAPPGTGELFF
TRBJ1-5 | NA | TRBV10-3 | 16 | CASSEWQAYSNQPQHF
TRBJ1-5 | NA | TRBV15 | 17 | CATSSEVRGYSNQPQHF
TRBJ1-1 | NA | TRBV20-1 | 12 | CSARQANTEAFF
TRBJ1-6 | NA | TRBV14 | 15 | CASSQEKSYNSPLHF
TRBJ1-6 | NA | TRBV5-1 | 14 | CASSLDPLNSPLHF
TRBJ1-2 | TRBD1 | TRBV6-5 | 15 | CASSLRGGSSYGYTF
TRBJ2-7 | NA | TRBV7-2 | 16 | CASSPPGTGRAYEQYF
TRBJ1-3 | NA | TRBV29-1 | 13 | CSVEWAAGNTIYF
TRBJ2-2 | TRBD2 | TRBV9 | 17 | CASSVALGLAGPGELFF
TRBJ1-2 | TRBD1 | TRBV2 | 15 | CASSGLGQGNYGYTF
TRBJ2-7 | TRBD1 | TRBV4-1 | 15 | CASSQVGQGDYEQYF
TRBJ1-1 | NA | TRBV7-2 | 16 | CASSQQQGTGWTEAFF
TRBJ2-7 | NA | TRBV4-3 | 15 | CASSQDMSGNYEQYF
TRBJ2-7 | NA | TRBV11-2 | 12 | CASRPTSGGQYF
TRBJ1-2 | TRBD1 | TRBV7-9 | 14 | CASSLQDRDYGYTF
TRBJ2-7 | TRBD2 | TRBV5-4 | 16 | CASSLSTAGVPYEQYF
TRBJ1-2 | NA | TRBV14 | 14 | CASRRSDRIYGYTF
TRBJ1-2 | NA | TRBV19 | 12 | CATRDGNYGYTF
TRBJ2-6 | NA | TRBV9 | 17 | CASSVVTGITGANVLTF
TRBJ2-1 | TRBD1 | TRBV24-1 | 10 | CATGDREQFF
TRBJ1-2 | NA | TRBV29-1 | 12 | CSVAGTSYGYTF
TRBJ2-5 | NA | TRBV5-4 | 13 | CASSLGPLETQYF
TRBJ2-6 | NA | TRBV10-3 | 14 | CAISDGAGANVLTF